Listed below are T cell receptor beta chains from one sample, sequenced in a study of cytomegalovirus exposure and HLA in healthy donors. TCRdb keeps only in-frame clones here, not all; method: immunoSEQ multiplex PCR. The sample has some 150,000 clones; 79% are singletons. Sequencing was performed on PBMCs. Receptor source: a middle-aged man in good health and CMV-seropositive. Each CDR3 is given with its conserved first and last residue. The D gene is left open where the match is weak. Expanded clones are given a class, and other clones once, few, many or no size at all.

v_gene,j_gene,d_gene,abundance,len,CDR3aa,CDR3nt
TRBV4-1,TRBJ2-7,-,-,17,CASSQEWTRGRSYEQYF,TGCGCCAGCAGCCAAGAGTGGACCAGAGGGAGGTCCTACGAGCAGTACTTC
TRBV5-6,TRBJ2-7,-,-,13,CASSGQYSYEQYF,TGTGCCAGCAGCGGACAATATTCCTACGAGCAGTACTTC
TRBV2,TRBJ1-4,-,-,13,CASSPGVGEKLFF,TGTGCCAGCAGTCCCGGGGTTGGTGAAAAACTGTTTTTT
TRBV28,TRBJ2-3,TRBD2,-,13,CATHGAGGDTQYF,TGTGCCACACATGGCGCGGGAGGAGATACGCAGTATTTT
TRBV18,TRBJ2-7,-,-,16,CASSSTGVSSSYEQYF,TGTGCCAGCTCATCCACGGGGGTTTCAAGCTCCTACGAGCAGTACTTC
TRBV5-1,TRBJ1-3,TRBD1,once,16,CASSFQSTGAGNTIYF,TGCGCCAGCAGCTTTCAGTCTACAGGGGCGGGAAACACCATATATTTT
TRBV10-1,TRBJ2-6,TRBD1,-,17,CASSEGTGVSGANVLTF,TGCGCCAGCAGTGAAGGGACAGGCGTCTCTGGGGCCAACGTCCTGACTTTC
TRBV5-1,TRBJ2-2,TRBD2,-,15,CASRTSGSGTGELFF,TGCGCCAGCAGGACTAGCGGGAGTGGCACCGGGGAGCTGTTTTTT
TRBV18,TRBJ2-3,-,-,16,CASSPGLAGRVDTQYF,TGTGCCAGCTCACCGGGTCTGGCGGGACGGGTAGATACGCAGTATTTT
TRBV27,TRBJ1-2,-,-,13,CASSLLGGYGYTF,TGTGCCAGCAGCTTATTAGGGGGATATGGCTACACCTTC
TRBV12-5,TRBJ1-1,-,-,17,CASGLLPPRRVNTEAFF,TGTGCTAGTGGTTTACTCCCGCCTAGGAGAGTGAACACTGAAGCTTTCTTT
TRBV7-2,TRBJ2-7,-,once,13,CASSFEFAYEQYF,TGTGCCAGCAGCTTTGAGTTCGCGTACGAGCAGTACTTC
TRBV27,TRBJ1-2,-,-,16,CASSQNRQLQGYGYTF,TGTGCCAGCAGCCAAAATCGACAACTACAGGGATACGGCTACACCTTC
TRBV5-1,TRBJ2-4,-,-,14,CASSAGVAKNIQYF,TGCGCCAGCAGTGCAGGGGTTGCCAAAAACATTCAGTACTTC
TRBV27,TRBJ1-1,-,-,13,CASSFIVNTEAFF,TGTGCCAGCAGTTTCATAGTGAACACTGAAGCTTTCTTT
TRBV5-1,TRBJ2-1,TRBD1,-,14,CASSSQGTGNEQFF,TGCGCCAGCAGCTCACAGGGGACGGGCAATGAGCAGTTCTTC
TRBV27,TRBJ1-3,-,-,14,CASSSGFSGNTIYF,TGTGCCAGCAGTTCCGGGTTCTCTGGAAACACCATATATTTT
TRBV28,TRBJ1-5,-,-,13,CASSTQKNQPQHF,TGTGCCAGCAGCACCCAGAAGAATCAGCCCCAGCATTTT
TRBV4-1,TRBJ2-3,TRBD2,-,16,CASSLTSGRPTDTQYF,TGCGCCAGCAGCCTGACTAGCGGAAGACCCACAGATACGCAGTATTTT
TRBV4-1,TRBJ1-6,TRBD1,-,15,CASSLNRGQFGPLHF,TGCGCCAGCAGCCTAAACAGGGGGCAGTTTGGACCCCTCCACTTT
TRBV7-9,TRBJ2-7,TRBD2,-,14,CSSSSGTTSYEQYF,TGTTCCAGCAGCTCCGGGACTACCTCCTACGAGCAGTACTTC
TRBV5-1,TRBJ1-1,-,-,16,CASSLVPGQMGTEAFF,TGCGCCAGCAGCTTGGTCCCCGGACAGATGGGAACTGAAGCTTTCTTT
TRBV30,TRBJ1-4,TRBD1,-,14,CAWRPGTVNEKLFF,TGTGCCTGGAGACCCGGGACAGTTAATGAAAAACTGTTTTTT
TRBV6-1,TRBJ1-2,-,-,10,CASEGYGYTF,TGTGCCAGCGAGGGTTATGGCTACACCTTC
TRBV29-1,TRBJ2-2,TRBD1,-,15,CSVSSGGARGGELFF,TGCAGCGTATCATCAGGGGGCGCTAGGGGCGGGGAGCTGTTTTTT
TRBV4-1,TRBJ1-2,-,-,15,CASSPGRQGPYGYTF,TGCGCCAGCAGCCCTGGGAGGCAGGGACCTTATGGCTACACCTTC
TRBV27,TRBJ2-7,-,-,13,CASSRESTYEQYF,TGTGCCAGCAGTAGGGAGTCCACCTACGAGCAGTACTTC
TRBV7-9,TRBJ2-1,-,-,14,CASSLAGVLGEQFF,TGTGCCAGCAGCTTAGCGGGAGTTCTTGGTGAGCAGTTCTTC
TRBV4-2,TRBJ2-2,-,-,14,CASSQHRETGELFF,TGTGCCAGCAGCCAGCACAGGGAGACCGGGGAGCTGTTTTTT
TRBV18,TRBJ1-1,-,-,13,CASSHPVNTEAFF,TGTGCCAGCTCCCATCCGGTGAACACTGAAGCTTTCTTT
TRBV27,TRBJ2-3,TRBD1,-,15,CASRTATGGEDTQYF,TGTGCCAGCAGAACAGCGACAGGGGGGGAAGATACGCAGTATTTT
TRBV28,TRBJ2-5,-,-,16,CASSFLGDLYQETQYF,TGTGCCAGCAGTTTCTTAGGGGACTTGTACCAAGAGACCCAGTACTTC
TRBV14,TRBJ2-7,TRBD2,-,16,CASAEFAGGRGYEQYF,TGTGCCAGCGCAGAATTTGCGGGAGGCCGCGGCTACGAGCAGTACTTC
TRBV4-1,TRBJ2-7,-,-,15,CASSQVAAGDYEQYF,TGCGCCAGCAGCCAGGTGGCGGCAGGGGACTACGAGCAGTACTTC
TRBV9,TRBJ2-1,TRBD2,-,17,CASSGGLAVHSYNEQFF,TGTGCCAGCAGCGGAGGACTAGCGGTACACTCCTACAATGAGCAGTTCTTC
TRBV19,TRBJ2-5,TRBD2,-,15,CASSLTSGTPQTQYF,TGTGCCAGTAGTTTAACTAGCGGGACACCCCAGACCCAGTACTTC
TRBV27,TRBJ2-5,TRBD2,-,15,CASSPGLAQRETQYF,TGTGCCAGCAGTCCGGGACTAGCGCAGCGAGAGACCCAGTACTTC
TRBV9,TRBJ2-3,TRBD1,once,14,CASSTGTVLDTQYF,TGTGCCAGCAGCACTGGGACAGTTTTGGATACGCAGTATTTT
TRBV4-1,TRBJ1-2,-,-,14,CASSQGQGTYGYTF,TGCGCCAGCAGCCAGGGCCAGGGTACCTATGGCTACACCTTC
TRBV28,TRBJ2-7,-,-,19,CASSPPGQGGAGGLYEQYF,TGTGCCAGCAGTCCTCCGGGACAGGGCGGTGCGGGAGGTCTTTACGAGCAGTACTTC
TRBV10-1,TRBJ2-1,-,-,14,CASSDPLARGEQFF,TGCGCCAGCAGTGATCCTCTAGCCAGGGGTGAGCAGTTCTTC
TRBV6-4,TRBJ1-2,TRBD1,few,20,CARWDRGPSTPNIQRRGYTF,TGTGCCAGGTGGGACAGGGGGCCATCAACACCAAATATTCAACGACGGGGCTACACCTTC
TRBV2,TRBJ2-5,TRBD1,-,15,CASSVVRTGQETQYF,TGTGCCAGCAGTGTGGTCCGGACAGGCCAAGAGACCCAGTACTTC
TRBV28,TRBJ1-4,-,few,12,CASRRFDEKLFF,TGTGCCAGCAGGAGGTTTGATGAAAAACTGTTTTTT
TRBV7-2,TRBJ1-6,-,-,13,CASSSQRDSPLHF,TGTGCCAGCAGCTCCCAGAGGGATTCACCCCTCCACTTT
TRBV30,TRBJ1-4,TRBD1,-,17,CACDRGKVGGTNEKLFF,TGTGCCTGCGACAGGGGGAAAGTTGGGGGGACTAATGAAAAACTGTTTTTT
TRBV11-2,TRBJ2-7,-,-,12,CASSRGTKEQYF,TGTGCCAGCAGTCGGGGGACGAAAGAGCAGTACTTC